This is a list of T cell receptor beta chains from one sample in a study of T cell responses to AZD1222 COVID-19 vaccine. Generated by immunoSEQ multiplex PCR, the TCRdb table keeps only in-frame clones and is missing some. The repertoire holds about 96,000 clones, 80% to 90% seen once, with 1.6% in the top ten. This sample comprised peripheral blood, obtained on day 0 of AZD1222 vaccination. The receptors stem from an adult in good health. Both conserved end residues are trimmed from each CDR3. The D gene is left open where the match is weak. A row's size may be missing; if present it is once, few, many or a size class.

TRBV7-9 . . ASSLGEALDYT
TRBV27 once . ASGGWRTSSYEQY
TRBV2 once . ASSEVRHGNQPQH
TRBV27 . . ASTGGPGRMHNEKLF
TRBV4-2 . TRBD1 ASSQVVAGGGFGANVLT
TRBV12-3/TRBV12-4 . . ASNSRGGYT
TRBV9 . . ASSVGGDSTYEQY
TRBV14 . TRBD2 ASSQVIGRGTDTQY
TRBV19 . . ATPSGTIY
TRBV6-6 once . ASGETGELF
TRBV14 few . ASSLLTGTVKNSPLH
TRBV6-5 . . ASSSNREAF
TRBV4-3 . TRBD1 ASSRIWTGKTYEQY